These T cell receptor beta chains were read from a single sample in a study of blood T cell repertoires in COVID-19. Libraries were prepared by immunoSEQ multiplex PCR; TCRdb keeps only in-frame clonotypes and omits some of them. The data show 180,000 or so clones, around 86% seen once. Sequenced: peripheral blood. These receptor sequences come from a man aged 55 to 70 with acute or convalescent COVID-19. Both conserved end residues are part of each CDR3. Fields, in order: CDR3 length, J gene, V gene, CDR3 protein.

13	TRBJ1-2	TRBV5-1	CASRPGQNYGYTF
14	TRBJ2-2	TRBV10-3	CAIRGDRDTGELFF
13	TRBJ1-3	TRBV7-3	CASSPPGGNTIYF
13	TRBJ1-3	TRBV30	CAWNQASGNTIYF
17	TRBJ2-3	TRBV24-1	CATSDLGGQGTVDTQYF
14	TRBJ1-5	TRBV10-3	CATHTGFWNQPQHF
14	TRBJ2-7	TRBV6-5	CASSFGKGAYEQYF
14	TRBJ1-6	TRBV7-9	CASSLTGNNSPLHF
11	TRBJ2-4	TRBV28	CASSFVNIQYF
15	TRBJ2-7	TRBV9	CASTPGGQGAGEQYF
15	TRBJ2-7	TRBV5-1	CASSLAGQGSYEQYF
13	TRBJ1-2	TRBV10-3	CAASAEANYGYTF
14	TRBJ2-1	TRBV25-1	CASSEVSGSEEQFF
17	TRBJ2-7	TRBV6-1	CASSAGTSAILSYEQYF
15	TRBJ1-2	TRBV6-5	CASSYSSGSTYGYTF
16	TRBJ2-7	TRBV5-6	CASSLDGRGVSYEQYF
13	TRBJ2-2	TRBV6-5	CASSSIGGGELFF
16	TRBJ1-2	TRBV5-1	CASSLETGTGGDGYTF
14	TRBJ2-7	TRBV28	CASSSPGQLREQYF
15	TRBJ2-3	TRBV2	CASSVGSGNTDTQYF
14	TRBJ2-6	TRBV30	CAWSVTGGANVLTF
14	TRBJ2-5	TRBV4-1	CASSQDTGAKTQYF
15	TRBJ2-1	TRBV11-2	CASSPGTSVYNEQFF
13	TRBJ2-1	TRBV28	CASSFSMRLGQFF
20	TRBJ2-3	TRBV29-1	CSVEILGLAGEGYSTDTQYF
17	TRBJ2-2	TRBV28	CASTPHDVDRATGELFF
16	TRBJ2-7	TRBV19	CASTPLGGGAGSEQYF
16	TRBJ1-5	TRBV19	CASSITTGKINQPQHF
16	TRBJ2-2	TRBV5-1	CASSSHPEANTGELFF
16	TRBJ2-1	TRBV30	CAWSVQPGGYLHGKFF
12	TRBJ1-2	TRBV30	CAGGQGLGGYTF